The TCR beta chain under discussion was sequenced for a study of vaccination effects on CD4 cells after COVID-19. Study as a whole: Each participant was administered two doses of either the BNT162b2 or the mRNA-1273 vaccine. Overall study findings and caveats: Few convalescent patients and no early post-infection timepoints were included in the study.

The method was immunoSEQ multiplex PCR; TCRdb's version includes in-frame clones alone and lacks a portion of them. Altogether about 41,000 clones are present, 70% to 85% being singletons, with the ten largest covering 2.5% to 3%. Peptide-pool stimulation followed by sequencing identified expanded antigen-specific CD4+ clonotypes in the ViraFEST assay. Subsequent to a culture period of approximately 11 days, CD4+ T cells were isolated. According to the study, vaccine recipients showed no prior SARS-CoV-2 infection and negative nucleocapsid antibodies. On both days 3 and 7, half of the culture medium was replaced with IL-2 medium. The germline V gene has CDR1 LNHDA and CDR2 SQIVND (reference sequence). The V segment lost 4 bases and the J segment 0 bases; nucleotides outside the gene matches: 12. The CDR3 is made up of 19 amino acids. On this clone itself: Its antigen is unknown.

The chain links TRBV19 to TRBJ1-3, with 10 bases aligning to TRBD1. The sample here was CD4+ T cells from PBMCs cultured with HCoV-NL63 spike peptides, taken before COVID-19 vaccination. This TCR derives from a human donor who received a COVID-19 vaccine. CDR3: CASSKRDRGGEFSGNTIYF. Here the CDR3 DNA reads TGTGCCAGTAGTAAGCGGGACAGGGGAGGCGAGTTCTCTGGAAACACCATATATTTT.